This T cell receptor beta chain was obtained from a study of blood T cell repertoires in COVID-19. Study context: The United States, Italy and Spain were the sources of the acute and convalescent COVID-19 samples. From T cells, B-cell-depleted T cells, or PBMCs came the material, which was cDNA or gDNA.

Authors' data handling: The assay estimated nucleated cells by amplifying reference gene primers. The data were produced by immunoSEQ multiplex PCR, yet TCRdb's version contains in-frame clones alone and is incomplete. V, J and clone size were drawn from that table, and D and trimming were deduced from the DNA. The table records 30,000 to 45,000 clones, roughly 80% of them present only once. The CDR3 is made up of 13 amino acids. Germline V lookup: CDR1 SGHAT, CDR2 FQDESV (reference sequence). The ends were cut back, 1 base at V and 2 bases at J, with 4 bases in the middle. The V and J genes are TRBV11-1 and TRBJ2-3; D remains unclear. The material sequenced was peripheral blood. The clonotype comes from a human donor in a cohort sampled during active COVID-19. This CDR3 is CASSLVSTDTQYF. The CDR3 DNA follows: TGTGCCAGCAGCTTAGTCTCCACAGATACGCAGTATTTT.